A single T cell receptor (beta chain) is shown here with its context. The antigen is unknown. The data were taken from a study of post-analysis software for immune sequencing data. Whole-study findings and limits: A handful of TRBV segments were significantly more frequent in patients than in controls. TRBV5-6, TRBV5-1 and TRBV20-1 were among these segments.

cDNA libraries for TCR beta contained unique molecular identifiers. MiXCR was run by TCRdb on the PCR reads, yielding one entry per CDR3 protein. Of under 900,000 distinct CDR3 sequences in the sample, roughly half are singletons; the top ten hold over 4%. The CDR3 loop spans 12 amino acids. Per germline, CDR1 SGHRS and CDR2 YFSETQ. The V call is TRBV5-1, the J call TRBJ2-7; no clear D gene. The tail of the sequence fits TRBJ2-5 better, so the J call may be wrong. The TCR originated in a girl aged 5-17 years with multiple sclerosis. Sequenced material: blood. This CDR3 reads CASSPDVGTQYF. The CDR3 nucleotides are TGCGCCAGCAGCCCCGATGTCGGGACCCAGTACTTC.